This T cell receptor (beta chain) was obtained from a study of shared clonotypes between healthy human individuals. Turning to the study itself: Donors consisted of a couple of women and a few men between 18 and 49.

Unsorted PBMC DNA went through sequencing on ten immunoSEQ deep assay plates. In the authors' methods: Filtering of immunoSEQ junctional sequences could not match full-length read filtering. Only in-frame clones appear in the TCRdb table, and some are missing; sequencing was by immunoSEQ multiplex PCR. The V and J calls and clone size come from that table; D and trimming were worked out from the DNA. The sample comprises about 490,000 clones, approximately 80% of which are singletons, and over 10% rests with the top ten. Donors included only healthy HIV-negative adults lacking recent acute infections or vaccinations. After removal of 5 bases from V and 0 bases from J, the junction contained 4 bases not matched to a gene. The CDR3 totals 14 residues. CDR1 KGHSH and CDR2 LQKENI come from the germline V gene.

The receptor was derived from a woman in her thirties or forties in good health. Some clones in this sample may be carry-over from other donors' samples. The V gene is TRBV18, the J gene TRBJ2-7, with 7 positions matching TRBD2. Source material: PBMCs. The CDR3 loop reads CASSTGGSSYEQYF. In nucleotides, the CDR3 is TGTGCCAGCTCAACCGGCGGGAGCTCCTACGAGCAGTACTTC.